This TCR beta chain was captured by sequencing in a study of cytotoxic CD8 clonotypes in ibrutinib-treated CLL. The protocol was immunoSEQ multiplex PCR, while the TCRdb copy is restricted to in-frame clones and leaves out a portion. The sample shows some 150,000 clones, approximately 80% of them seen only once. A remark on this clone: Its antigen is unidentified.

J was trimmed by 8 bases and V by 3 bases; bases with no gene match: 2. Germline loops: CDR1 MDHEN, CDR2 SYDVKM. This CDR3 spans 14 amino acids. Notes on the study in general: Clonality, elevated at ibrutinib response, dropped back toward baseline at progression. Relative to age-matched healthy donors, clonality at baseline was higher, and it tracked circulating CD8+ T-cell counts. There were few public clonotypes, and on treatment they contracted or stayed stable.

Sequenced material: PBMCs, taken after 12 months of ibrutinib treatment. The chain combines TRBV28 with TRBJ2-1; TRBD1 agrees at 12 bases. This TCR was recovered from a human donor with chronic lymphocytic leukemia. CDR3 sequence: CASSLGQGAHEQFF. The CDR3 DNA reads TGTGCCAGCAGTTTGGGACAGGGGGCACATGAGCAGTTCTTC.